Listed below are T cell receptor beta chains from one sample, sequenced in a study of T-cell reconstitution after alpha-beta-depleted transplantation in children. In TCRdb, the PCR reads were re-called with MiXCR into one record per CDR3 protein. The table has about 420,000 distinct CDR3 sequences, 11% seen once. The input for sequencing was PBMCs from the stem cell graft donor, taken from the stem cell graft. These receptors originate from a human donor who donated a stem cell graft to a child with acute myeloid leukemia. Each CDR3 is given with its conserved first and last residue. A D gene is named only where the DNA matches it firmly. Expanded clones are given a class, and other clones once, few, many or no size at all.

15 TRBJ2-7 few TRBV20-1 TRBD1 CSARFGTGEGYEQYF TGCAGTGCTAGGTTCGGGACAGGGGAGGGCTACGAGCAGTACTTC
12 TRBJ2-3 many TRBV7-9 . CASSSNGYTQYF TGTGCCAGCAGCTCTAACGGGTATACGCAGTATTTT
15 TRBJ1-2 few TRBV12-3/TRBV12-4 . CASSSPPPAYYGYTF TGTGCCAGCAGTTCCCCCCCGCCAGCCTACTATGGCTACACCTTC
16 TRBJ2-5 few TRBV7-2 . CASSRTRRPFWETQYF TGTGCCAGCAGCCGCACAAGGAGGCCATTCTGGGAGACCCAGTACTTC
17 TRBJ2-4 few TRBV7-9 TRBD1 CASSLATGQGNKNIQYF TGTGCCAGCAGCTTAGCAACGGGACAGGGAAACAAAAACATTCAGTACTTC
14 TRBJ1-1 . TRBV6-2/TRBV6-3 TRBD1 CASSFPDRVVEAFF TGTGCCAGCAGTTTCCCTGACAGGGTTGTTGAAGCTTTCTTT
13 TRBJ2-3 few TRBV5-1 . CASTIESADTQYF TGCGCCAGCACCATAGAATCGGCAGATACGCAGTATTTT
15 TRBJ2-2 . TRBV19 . CASSIDLRVTGELFF TGTGCCAGTAGTATAGATCTGAGGGTAACCGGGGAGCTGTTTTTT
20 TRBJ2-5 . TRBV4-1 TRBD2 CASSPSRGLAGPPGEETQYF TGCGCCAGCAGCCCAAGTAGGGGACTAGCGGGACCCCCAGGGGAAGAGACCCAGTACTTC
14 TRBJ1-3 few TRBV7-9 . CASSLVFAGNTIYF TGTGCCAGCAGCTTAGTCTTTGCTGGAAACACCATATATTTT
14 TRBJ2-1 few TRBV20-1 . CSARLQDGYNEQFF TGCAGTGCTAGACTCCAGGACGGCTACAATGAGCAGTTCTTC
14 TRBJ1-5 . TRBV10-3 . CAISLQGGNQPQHF TGTGCCATCAGTTTACAGGGTGGCAATCAGCCCCAGCATTTT
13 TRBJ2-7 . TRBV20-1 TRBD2 CSARLAGAYEQYF TGCAGTGCCAGACTAGCGGGAGCTTACGAGCAGTACTTC
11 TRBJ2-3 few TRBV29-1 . CSGTLADTQYF TGCAGCGGGACGTTGGCAGATACGCAGTATTTT
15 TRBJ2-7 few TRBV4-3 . CASSQAQMGLSEQYF TGCGCCAGCAGCCAAGCACAAATGGGGCTCAGCGAGCAGTACTTC
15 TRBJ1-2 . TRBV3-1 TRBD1 CASSPSGQPFRGYTF TGTGCCAGCAGCCCCTCGGGACAGCCCTTTCGTGGCTACACCTTC
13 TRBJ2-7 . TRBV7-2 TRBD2 CASSLTGGYDQYF TGTGCCAGCAGCTTGACGGGGGGTTACGACCAGTACTTC
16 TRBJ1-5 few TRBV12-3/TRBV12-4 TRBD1 CASRPTGVGNNQPQHF TGTGCCAGCAGACCGACAGGGGTTGGTAACAATCAGCCCCAGCATTTT
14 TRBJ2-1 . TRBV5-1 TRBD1 CASSSPGQINEQFF TGCGCCAGCAGCTCACCGGGACAGATCAATGAGCAGTTCTTC
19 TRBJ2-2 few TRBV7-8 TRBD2 CASSFGFLSGTKNTGELFF TGTGCCAGCAGCTTCGGTTTCCTTAGCGGGACTAAGAACACCGGGGAGCTGTTTTTT
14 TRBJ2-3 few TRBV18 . CASSLLDAADTQYF TGTGCCAGCTCACTCCTAGACGCGGCAGATACGCAGTATTTT
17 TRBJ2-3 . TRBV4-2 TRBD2 CASSQTWRTSGTDTQYF TGTGCCAGCAGCCAGACCTGGCGGACTAGCGGCACAGATACGCAGTATTTT
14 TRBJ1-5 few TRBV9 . CASSVDAGWEPQHF TGTGCCAGCAGCGTAGATGCAGGGTGGGAGCCCCAGCATTTT
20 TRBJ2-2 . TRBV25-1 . CASSEGVGQEYSANTGELFF TGTGCCAGCAGTGAAGGGGTAGGGCAGGAGTATAGCGCGAACACCGGGGAGCTGTTTTTT
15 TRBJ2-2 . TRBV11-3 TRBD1 CASSFDRGLTGELFF TGTGCCAGCAGCTTCGACAGGGGGTTAACCGGGGAGCTGTTTTTT